The 2 T cell receptor beta chains in this list originate from one sample, sequenced in a study of T cell repertoires in cytomegalovirus infection. TCRdb fed the reads into MiXCR, producing one record per CDR3 protein. Of about 300,000 distinct CDR3 sequences in the sample, about 26% were seen once. The sample taken for sequencing was PBMCs. These receptors came from a human donor in good health (CMV status not recorded). Some clones in this sample may be carry-over from other donors' samples.

The rearrangement joins TRBV6-2 or TRBV6-3 to TRBJ2-3; a weak D match, TRBD2 (5 bases). V lost 7 bases and J 0 bases, leaving 11 bases between the germline ends. Germline values: CDR1 MNHEY, CDR2 SVGEGT. This CDR3 is built from 14 residues. The CDR3 here is CASKWRTSTDTQYF. The CDR3 DNA reads TGTGCCAGCAAATGGAGGACCAGCACAGATACGCAGTATTTT.

The sample holds a few counts of this clonotype. The V and J genes are TRBV29-1 and TRBJ2-3; 7 nucleotides match TRBD1. Trimming cost V 4 bases and J 2 bases; bases outside gene matches: 9. Germline V gene lookup returns CDR1 SQVTM and CDR2 ANQGSEA. There are 15 residues in the CDR3. CDR3 in DNA: TGCAGCGTTGCAGGACAGGACACACACACAGATACGCAGTATTTT. Amino acids: CSVAGQDTHTDTQYF.